The 5 T cell receptor beta chains in this list originate from one sample, sequenced in a study of T-cell memory formation after mild COVID-19. TCRdb analysed the 5' RACE reads with MiXCR anew, one entry per CDR3 protein. The sample holds about 290,000 distinct CDR3 sequences, approximately 19% seen once. The sequenced material came from PBMCs or a T cell subset sorted from them (not recorded which). The receptors stem from a man aged 18 to 30 who had mild COVID-19 (a few samples of this study predate the infection). Cell type and time point are not known.

This clonotype was counted once. The CDR3 bases are TGTGCCAGCAGCGAAGGGTTGGAGAACACTGAAGCTTTCTTT. Protein product: CASSEGLENTEAFF. The gene calls are TRBV5-5 and TRBJ1-1; D is undetermined. The CDR3 runs 14 residues. Germline V lookup: CDR1 SGHKS, CDR2 YYEKEE (reference sequence). V lost 4 bases and J lost 1, with 11 bases in between.

This clonotype came up a few times. The chain combines TRBV5-6 with TRBJ2-2, with 8 bases aligning to TRBD1. Germline V gene data show CDR1 as SGHDT and CDR2 as YYEEEE. J lost 2 bases, V lost 3 bases, and 3 bases had no gene match. This CDR3 contains 15 residues. This chain's CDR3 is CASSSGQDNTGELFF. The CDR3 DNA sequence: TGTGCCAGCAGCTCGGGACAGGACAACACCGGGGAGCTGTTTTTT.

The chain joins TRBV28 to TRBJ2-7; 12 bases fit TRBD1. V shed 4 bases and J 4 bases; nucleotides not matched to a gene: 2. Germline values: CDR1 MDHEN, CDR2 SYDVKM. The CDR3 length is 14 residues. The CDR3 nucleotides read TGTGCCAGCAGTTCGGGACAGGGGGCGTACGAGCAGTACGTC. Translated, it gives CASSSGQGAYEQYV.

This clonotype has just a few counts. The chain carries TRBV7-9 and TRBJ1-6, with a possible D match to TRBD1 (6 bases). This CDR3 comprises 12 residues. Germline V gene sequence: CDR1 SEHNR, CDR2 FQNEAQ (reference sequence). V lost 10 bases, J lost 10 bases, and 14 bases lay in between. Here the CDR3 reads CATGEGESPLHF. As DNA, the CDR3 is TGTGCCACCGGGGAGGGGGAATCACCCCTCCACTTT.

This clonotype was seen more than once but under ten times. The rearrangement joins TRBV3-1 to TRBJ2-1; 8 bases are a match to TRBD2. V was pared by 0 bases and J by 1 base, with 11 bases of the junction left unmatched. Per the germline V gene, CDR1 is LGHDT and CDR2 is YNNKEL (reference sequence). This CDR3 region has 19 residues. The CDR3 sequence is CASSQEAVAGGKSYNEQFF. CDR3 DNA sequence: TGTGCCAGCAGCCAAGAAGCCGTTGCGGGGGGCAAGTCCTACAATGAGCAGTTCTTC.